The clone carrying this T cell receptor beta chain was seen more than once but under ten times. Its antigen is still unknown. Execution of the assay was at deep level. Method: immunoSEQ multiplex PCR; TCRdb's copy keeps in-frame clones and lacks some. The profile shows about 2.4 million clones, 93% of them singletons. This sample is part of a study of shared clonotypes between healthy human individuals. Study-wide results and limits: The represented genetic and exposure-history diversity was limited by the small number of donors.

The CDR3 contains 16 residues. The V gene end was trimmed by 4 bases and the J gene end by 2 bases; junction bases not matched to a gene: 9. Germline V gene lookup returns CDR1 SGDLS and CDR2 YYNGEE. The rearrangement joins TRBV9 to TRBJ2-1, with 7 bases aligning to TRBD2. The sequencing input was naive CD4+ T cells from PBMCs. Subset here: CD45RA+ positively selected. The source is a man aged 18 to 30 in good health. Some clones in this sample may be carry-over from other donors' samples. The CDR3 DNA follows: TGTGCCAGCAGCCTAATGGAGGGAGGGGCCTACAATGAGCAGTTCTTC. Encoded protein: CASSLMEGGAYNEQFF.